The 14 T cell receptor beta chains in this list originate from one sample, sequenced in a study of regulatory T cells in long-lasting Graves disease. Investigators prepared the TCR beta libraries by applying iRepertoire HTBI primers and Arm-PCR of CDR3 regions. Via MiXCR, TCRdb re-called the multiplex PCR reads, giving one row per CDR3 protein. The data hold some 340,000 distinct CDR3 sequences, with approximately 25% observed a single time. Time point indicated: persistent/refractory GD, antithyroid drugs over 5 years with positive TRAb. Isolated PBMC RNA provided the starting material for the TCR library. Sequencing used peripheral blood mononuclear cells (PBMCs), obtained when the disease was refractory, from a patient treated with antithyroid drugs. These receptors came from a woman aged 40 to 50 with Graves disease.

This CDR3 reads CASSPRTGGKYEQYF. The CDR3 coding sequence is TGCGCCAGCAGCCCAAGGACAGGGGGCAAGTACGAGCAGTACTTC. V is TRBV5-1 and J is TRBJ2-7, with TRBD1 matching over 11 bases. The CDR3 consists of 15 residues. Germline assignment: CDR1 SGHRS and CDR2 YFSETQ. With V trimmed by 4 bases and J by 4 bases, 7 bases remained unmatched. Using reference TRBV5-1 and TRBJ2-7 for the parts outside the CDR3, the full variable domain is KAGVTQTPRYLIKTRGQQVTLSCSPISGHRSVSWYQQTPGQGLQFLFEYFSETQRNKGNFPGRFSGRQFSNSRSEMNVSTLELGDSALYLCASSPRTGGKYEQYFGPGTRLTVT.

This sequence joins TRBV7-9 and TRBJ2-3; TRBD1 is a possible D gene (5 bases). Trimming removed 5 bases at V and 1 base at J, with 10 bases between. CDR1 is SEHNR and CDR2 is FQNEAQ in the germline V gene (reference sequence). The CDR3 runs to 14 residues. DNA of the CDR3: TGTGCCAGCAGCGTATTGACAGGCACAGATACGCAGTATTTT. Translated: CASSVLTGTDTQYF.

This clonotype occurred many times. This chain links TRBV5-5 with TRBJ2-7; 10 nucleotides align to TRBD2. V was pared by 2 bases and J by 0 bases, with 2 bases of the junction left unmatched. CDR3 length: 15 amino acids. Germline V CDR1 and CDR2: SGHKS, YYEKEE (reference sequence). CDR3 region: CASSFRLAGSYEQYF. The CDR3 nucleotides are TGTGCCAGCAGCTTTCGACTAGCGGGCTCCTACGAGCAGTACTTC.

In its sample, this clonotype was seen once. The rearrangement uses TRBV4-1 and TRBJ1-1; D uncertain. V was cut by 0 bases and J by 5 bases, with 13 bases left in between. This CDR3 has 15 amino acids. Germline V gene sequence: CDR1 MGHRA, CDR2 YSYEKL. This chain's CDR3 is CASSQEGMGRTEAFF. The CDR3 DNA reads TGCGCCAGCAGCCAAGAGGGGATGGGGAGGACTGAAGCTTTCTTT.

There are many counts of this clonotype. The rearrangement links TRBV28 to TRBJ1-5; D unclear. Germline lookup yields CDR1 MDHEN and CDR2 SYDVKM. Trimming removed 5 bases from V and 3 bases from J, with 11 bases in between. The CDR3 is 14 residues long. CDR3 nucleotide sequence: TGTGCCAGCAGTCCTCTCGGGGTCAATCAGCCCCAGCATTTT. Its translation: CASSPLGVNQPQHF.

This clonotype showed up just a few times. The gene calls are TRBV6-1 and TRBJ1-1; no clear D. The V and J ends lost 2 bases and 7 bases respectively, with 20 bases between them. The CDR3 is 16 amino acids. In germline, CDR1 is MNHNS, CDR2 SASEGT. Written as DNA, the CDR3 is TGTGCCAGCAGTGAAAATATCTGGGATACGGGATATGAAGCTTTCTTT. It yields the protein CASSENIWDTGYEAFF.

This clonotype was picked up many times. The rearrangement uses TRBV2 and TRBJ2-3, with D uncertain. Germline CDR1 SNHLY, CDR2 FYNNEI. There are 12 residues in the CDR3. V shed 11 bases and J shed 0 bases, with 9 bases lying between them. The CDR3 DNA sequence: TGTGCCTCACGGATTAGCACAGATACGCAGTATTTT. As protein: CASRISTDTQYF.

This clonotype was counted ten times or more. V usage is TRBV20-1 and J usage is TRBJ2-5; 8 bases agree with TRBD2. The V gene end was trimmed by 3 bases and the J gene end by 5 bases; junction bases not matched to a gene: 14. CDR1 and CDR2 from the germline V gene are DFQATT and SNEGSKA (reference sequence). The CDR3 length is 16 residues. The CDR3 DNA is TGCAGTGCTAGCCTCGGGGGGGGACGTTTCAGGGAGACCCAGTACTTC. It translates to CSASLGGGRFRETQYF.

This clonotype was detected many times. V is TRBV20-1 and J is TRBJ2-7; TRBD1 matches at 10 bases. This CDR3 comprises 15 residues. Unmatched junction bases numbered 11, after V lost 5 bases and J lost 4 bases. CDR1 and CDR2 from the germline V gene are DFQATT and SNEGSKA (reference sequence). The CDR3 DNA follows: TGCAGTGCTGGCAAGACAGGGGGCGGAAGGTACGAGCAGTACTTC. Protein product: CSAGKTGGGRYEQYF.

The sample holds many counts of this clonotype. The CDR3: CASSSIFRYQETQYF. The CDR3 nucleotides read TGTGCCAGCAGTAGCATATTTAGGTACCAAGAGACCCAGTACTTC. The rearrangement links TRBV2 to TRBJ2-5; no definite D call. CDR1 is SNHLY, CDR2 FYNNEI, per germline. Trimming cost V 5 bases and J 0 bases, with 13 bases left between them. The CDR3 extends over 15 amino acids.

The rearrangement joins TRBV20-1 to TRBJ2-7, with 11 bases aligning to TRBD2. CDR1 is DFQATT and CDR2 is SNEGSKA in the germline V gene (reference sequence). V dropped 5 bases and J dropped 9; count of bases not matched to a gene: 15. The CDR3 contains 15 residues. The chain's CDR3 is CSAQTPTSGNTVQYF. DNA of the CDR3: TGCAGTGCTCAAACACCGACTAGCGGGAATACAGTGCAGTACTTC.

This clonotype was seen a few times. The chain employs TRBV25-1 and TRBJ2-7; 7 positions match TRBD1. The CDR3 covers 13 residues. V lost 2 bases to trimming and J lost 3 bases; unmatched junction nucleotides: 1. Germline lookup yields CDR1 MGHDK and CDR2 SYGVNS. The CDR3 coding sequence is TGTGCCAGCAGTGAACCAGGGGGCTACGAGCAGTACTTC. Residues: CASSEPGGYEQYF.

This clonotype has at least ten counts. The chain employs TRBV12-3 or TRBV12-4 and TRBJ2-2; D unclear. The length of the CDR3 is 17 residues. Between the trimmed V and J ends, which lost 6 bases and 1 base, there was a span of 18 bases. CDR3: CASSPAEWGKNTGELFF. As DNA, the CDR3 is TGTGCCAGCAGCCCAGCCGAGTGGGGTAAGAACACCGGGGAGCTGTTTTTT.

This chain connects TRBV9 to TRBJ2-7; D not certain. V was trimmed by 0 bases and J by 6 bases, leaving 10 bases between them. The CDR3 extends over 13 amino acids. CDR1 and CDR2 (germline): SGDLS, YYNGEE. In DNA, the CDR3 is TGTGCCAGCAGCGTAGGATTTTGGGGCGAGCAGTACTTC. It specifies CASSVGFWGEQYF.